This T cell receptor beta chain was documented in a study of a mutant IDH1 vaccine in newly diagnosed glioma. Concerning this clone: Its antigen is not known.

Germline values: CDR1 MNHEY, CDR2 SVGAGI. The CDR3 loop spans 14 amino acids. V shed 7 bases, J shed 1 base, and the junction held 5 bases outside the gene matches. Sequencing was performed with immunoSEQ multiplex PCR; in TCRdb, only in-frame clones are kept and a portion is missing. Found here are 53,000 or so clones, around 85% of them singletons; the top ten hold around 6.7%. Time point: week 35, safety follow-up. The vaccine gave 300 ug of a 20-mer mutant IDH1 peptide subcutaneously per dose. The chain carries TRBV6-5 and TRBJ1-1; TRBD1 matches at 8 bases. The receptor's source is a man in his forties with glioma. Sequenced material: PBMCs, taken from a glioma patient whose treatment included an IDH1 peptide vaccine. This CDR3 is CASNRGQGNTEAFF. In DNA form, the CDR3 reads TGTGCCAGCAATCGAGGACAGGGGAACACTGAAGCTTTCTTT.